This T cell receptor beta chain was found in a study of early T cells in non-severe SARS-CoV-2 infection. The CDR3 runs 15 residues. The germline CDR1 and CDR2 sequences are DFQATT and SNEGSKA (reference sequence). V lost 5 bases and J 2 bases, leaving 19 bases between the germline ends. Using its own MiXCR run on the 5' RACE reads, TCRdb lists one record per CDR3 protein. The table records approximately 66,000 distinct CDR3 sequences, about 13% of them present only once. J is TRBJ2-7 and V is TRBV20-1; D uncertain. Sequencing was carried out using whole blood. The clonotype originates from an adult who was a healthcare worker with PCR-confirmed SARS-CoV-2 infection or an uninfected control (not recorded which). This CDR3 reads CSAGRDDTPPYEQYF. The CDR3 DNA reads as TGCAGTGCTGGAAGAGATGACACCCCCCCCTACGAGCAGTACTTC.